What follows are 15 T cell receptor beta chains derived from one specimen sequenced in a study of spatial heterogeneity in lung cancer. Overall study findings and caveats: Counts of expanded alpha and beta TCRs within tumors tracked the tumor nonsynonymous mutation count.

TCRdb ran MiXCR on the 5' RACE reads and lists one entry per CDR3 protein. The sample carries roughly 9,800 distinct CDR3 sequences, about 53% recorded once. Antigens of these TCRs are unknown. As to time point: sample taken at primary tumor resection. Sequenced here: lung tumor tissue, sampled at surgery. Receptors originate from a female donor with early-stage non-small cell lung cancer.

This clonotype was counted between two and nine times. This beta chain is a stray sequence in a library constructed for alpha chains; its clone size is not meaningful. This chain uses TRBV28 with TRBJ1-5; D may be TRBD1 (6 bases). CDR1 is MDHEN, CDR2 SYDVKM, per germline. Trimming shortened V by 1 base and J by 4 bases, and 11 bases separated the two germline ends. The CDR3 covers 15 residues. In nucleotides, the CDR3 is TGTGCCAGCAGTTTATCCGAGGGGGTGAATCAGCCCCAGCATTTT. It yields the protein CASSLSEGVNQPQHF. Drawing the rest from reference TRBV28 and TRBJ1-5, the complete variable domain is DVKVTQSSRYLVKRTGEKVFLECVQDMDHENMFWYRQDPGLGLRLIYFSYDVKMKEKGDIPEGYSVSREKKERFSLILESASTNQTSMYLCASSLSEGVNQPQHFGDGTRLSIL.

Worth noting for this clonotype: This beta chain is a stray read from a library made for alpha chains; its abundance is not meaningful. The rearrangement joins TRBV2 to TRBJ1-2, with D possibly being TRBD1 (6 bases). Germline V gene lookup returns CDR1 SNHLY and CDR2 FYNNEI. Between the trimmed V and J ends, which lost 8 bases and 8 bases, there was a span of 12 bases. The CDR3 consists of 11 residues. The CDR3 sequence: CASGQGQGYTF. In DNA, the CDR3 is TGTGCCAGCGGGCAGGGGCAAGGCTACACCTTC.

This clonotype has more than one count but fewer than ten. This beta chain is a stray read from a library made for alpha chains; its abundance is not meaningful. This rearrangement joins TRBV28 to TRBJ2-7; possibly TRBD1 for D (6 bases). V was shortened by 4 bases and J by 9 bases, with 10 bases between the two germline ends. The CDR3 has 11 amino acids. CDR1 is MDHEN and CDR2 is SYDVKM in the germline V gene. The CDR3 protein is CASSSGHWQYF. CDR3 in DNA: TGTGCCAGCAGTTCGGGACATTGGCAGTACTTC.

This clonotype has a handful of counts. Found in a library prepared for alpha chains, this beta chain is an off-target read, and its abundance has little meaning. In nucleotides, the CDR3 is TGCAGTGCTAGAACCGGAGAGACCCAGTACTTC. It yields the protein CSARTGETQYF. The chain links TRBV20-1 to TRBJ2-5, with D uncertain. The length of the CDR3 is 11 residues. Germline V gene sequence: CDR1 DFQATT, CDR2 SNEGSKA (reference sequence). Trimming removed 2 bases from V and 4 bases from J, with 5 bases in between.

On this clonotype: This beta chain is a stray read from a library made for alpha chains; its abundance is not meaningful. V and J are TRBV10-3 and TRBJ2-5; 14 bases fit TRBD2. V trimming: 5 bases; J trimming: 7 bases; junction bases outside the gene matches: 15. Looked up from germline, CDR1 is ENHRY and CDR2 is SYGVKD. This CDR3 has 18 amino acids. CDR3 sequence: CAISRTSGGPQEGSTQYF. The CDR3 coding sequence is TGTGCCATCAGTCGGACTAGCGGGGGGCCACAGGAAGGCTCGACCCAGTACTTC.

Note on this clonotype: Since it is a stray read in a library aimed at alpha chains, this beta chain has a size that is not meaningful. The chain links TRBV7-9 to TRBJ2-3; 12 nucleotides line up with TRBD2. This CDR3 is built from 19 residues. Unmatched junction bases numbered 10, after V lost 3 bases and J lost 0 bases. From germline, CDR1 is SEHNR and CDR2 FQNEAQ (reference sequence). The CDR3 reads CASSFKGLAGYPSTDTQYF. Here the CDR3 DNA reads TGTGCCAGCAGCTTTAAAGGACTAGCGGGATATCCTAGCACAGATACGCAGTATTTT.

About this clonotype: The library was designed around alpha chains, so this beta chain is a stray read whose abundance carries little weight. V and J are TRBV7-2 and TRBJ2-7, with 10 nucleotides matching TRBD2. Germline trimming cut 1 base from V and 6 bases from J; bases unmatched to any gene: 3. Germline V gives CDR1 SGHTA, CDR2 FQGNSA. This CDR3 spans 14 amino acids. CDR3 in amino acids: CASSLDLAGVEQYF. CDR3 nucleotide sequence: TGTGCCAGCAGCTTAGACCTAGCGGGGGTCGAGCAGTACTTC.

About this clonotype: Because this beta chain is a stray read in a library intended to capture alpha chains, its abundance should not be given much weight. The CDR3 sequence: CASNPAGTGGREQYF. The CDR3, as DNA: TGTGCCAGCAACCCCGCCGGGACAGGGGGGCGCGAGCAGTACTTC. The chain combines TRBV6-6 with TRBJ2-7, with 11 bases aligning to TRBD1. The CDR3 has 15 residues. Looked up from germline, CDR1 is MNHNY and CDR2 is SVGAGI (reference sequence). V lost 7 bases and J lost 6; bases outside the gene matches: 11.

Comment on this clonotype: The library was built for alpha chains, so this beta chain is an off-target read and its size means little. The V call is TRBV5-4, the J call TRBJ2-1, with a tentative D call TRBD2 (6 bases). The V end was cut by 0 bases, the J end by 4 bases, with 14 bases between. This CDR3 has 16 residues. The germline CDR1 and CDR2 sequences are SGHNT and YYREEE (reference sequence). The CDR3 reads CASSLDGGLLYNEQFF. CDR3 coding DNA: TGTGCCAGCAGCTTGGATGGGGGACTCCTTTACAATGAGCAGTTCTTC.

As concerns this clonotype: The library was built for alpha chains, so this beta chain is an off-target read and its size means little. The rearrangement joins TRBV5-1 to TRBJ2-7; perhaps TRBD1 as D (5 bases). V dropped 1 base and J dropped 4 bases, with 15 bases sitting between them. The CDR3 sequence is 15 residues long. CDR1 and CDR2 (germline): SGHRS, YFSETQ. The CDR3 sequence is CASSLSRQTTYEQYF. The CDR3 DNA reads as TGCGCCAGCAGCTTGTCCCGACAGACGACTTACGAGCAGTACTTC.

Note on this clonotype: This beta chain is an off-target read within a library intended for alpha chains, so its frequency means little. V usage is TRBV11-1 and J usage is TRBJ1-6, with a weak D call TRBD1 (5 bases). Germline assignment: CDR1 SGHAT and CDR2 FQDESV (reference sequence). The V gene lost 3 bases and the J gene lost 7 bases, with 19 bases spanning the gap. This CDR3 has 17 residues. CDR3 in amino acids: CASSFSRTRDRNSPLHF. The CDR3 nucleotides are TGTGCCAGCAGCTTTTCAAGGACCAGGGACCGAAATTCACCCCTCCACTTT.

In regard to this clonotype: This beta chain slipped into a library made for alpha chains as a stray read, so its size is not meaningful. This chain joins TRBV7-2 and TRBJ2-5; 8 nucleotides match TRBD2. Trimming at V came to 3 bases and at J to 5 bases, leaving 5 bases not matched to a gene. The CDR3 is made up of 14 amino acids. The V gene's germline CDR1 is SGHTA and CDR2 FQGNSA. CDR3 residues: CASSFERGWETQYF. CDR3 bases: TGTGCCAGCAGCTTTGAGCGGGGGTGGGAGACCCAGTACTTC.

Remarks on this clonotype: The library was prepared for alpha chains; this beta chain is a stray read, so its frequency means little. The chain employs TRBV20-1 and TRBJ1-4; no clear D gene. Trimming removed 1 base at V and 8 bases at J, with 11 bases between. Germline V lookup: CDR1 DFQATT, CDR2 SNEGSKA (reference sequence). CDR3 length: 13 amino acids. The CDR3 sequence: CSARGVGVEKLFF. The CDR3 bases are TGCAGTGCTAGAGGAGTTGGAGTCGAAAAACTGTTTTTT.

Turning to this clonotype: This beta chain is a stray sequence in a library constructed for alpha chains; its clone size is not meaningful. This chain links TRBV7-9 with TRBJ2-3; TRBD2 agrees at 9 bases. The V segment lost 7 bases and the J segment 5 bases; nucleotides outside the gene matches: 7. CDR3 length equals 14 residues. Germline V gene sequence: CDR1 SEHNR, CDR2 FQNEAQ (reference sequence). The CDR3 sequence is CASTPRGGGDTQYF. In DNA form, the CDR3 reads TGTGCCAGCACCCCGCGGGGGGGCGGAGATACGCAGTATTTT.

This clonotype was recorded only once. This beta chain is off target for a library built for alpha chains, so its abundance means little. DNA of the CDR3: TGTGCCAGCAGTTTGTTGGCGGTCCGGGTTGATCAGCCCCAGCATTTT. It encodes CASSLLAVRVDQPQHF. The J gene is TRBJ1-5, the V gene TRBV28; D call uncertain. Germline-derived CDR1 and CDR2 are MDHEN and SYDVKM. V was clipped by 3 bases and J by 5 bases, with 17 bases between them. This CDR3 spans 16 amino acids. Full variable domain (missing parts from reference TRBV28 and TRBJ1-5): DVKVTQSSRYLVKRTGEKVFLECVQDMDHENMFWYRQDPGLGLRLIYFSYDVKMKEKGDIPEGYSVSREKKERFSLILESASTNQTSMYLCASSLLAVRVDQPQHFGDGTRLSIL.